This section outlines one T cell receptor beta chain sequence together with its context. Antigen specificity is unknown. The data stem from a study of graft-versus-host responses after intestinal transplantation. Study outcomes and limitations: Present in recipient marrow, GvH clones included some that appeared first in ileum or blood. Among circulating GvH clones, peak levels were associated with early post-transplant declines in HvG clones.

The CDR3 loop spans 15 amino acids. Trimming took 5 bases from V and 4 from J; bases not matched to a gene: 8. Germline V gives CDR1 LNHDA, CDR2 SQIVND (reference sequence). Measured with immunoSEQ multiplex PCR; TCRdb has only the in-frame clones, and not every one. The data show about 88,000 clones, with roughly 90% seen just once and approximately 0.35% held by the top ten. This specimen was unstimulated CD4+ T cells sorted from spleen or lymph node cells, taken before transplant. This receptor was obtained from a human donor who was the organ donor for an intestinal transplant. The J gene is TRBJ2-3, the V gene TRBV19; 8 bases agree with TRBD2. CDR3 DNA sequence: TGTGCCAGTAGTGTAGGACTAGCTAGTTCAGATACGCAGTATTTT. Translating gives CASSVGLASSDTQYF.